This T cell receptor (beta chain) was obtained from a study of blood T cell repertoires in COVID-19. Overall study context: The study drew acute and convalescent COVID-19 samples from the United States, Italy and Spain. Sources were T cells, B-cell-depleted T cells, or PBMCs; the material itself was cDNA or gDNA.

Original analysis: How many nucleated cells were present was estimated from reference gene primer amplification. Some clones are missing from TCRdb's copy, which holds only in-frame ones; the method was immunoSEQ multiplex PCR. V and J calls and clone size follow that table, whereas D and trimming were derived from the DNA. The sample lists about 130,000 clones, more than 75% seen once, with about an eighth in the top ten. The germline gives CDR1 SNHLY, CDR2 FYNNEI. There are 15 residues in the CDR3. The germline V and J ends were trimmed by 2 bases and 5 bases, with 10 bases remaining between them. Patients of the Seattle cohort, enrolled during active infection, were followed longitudinally.

This TCR came from a woman in her seventies with COVID-19, enrolled during active disease. Input material: peripheral blood. The chain combines TRBV2 with TRBJ1-6, with no clear D. CDR3 in DNA: TGTGCCAGCAGTGAACGGGGAATCAATAATTCACCCCTCCACTTT. Translated, it gives CASSERGINNSPLHF. The full variable domain, its missing parts supplied by reference TRBV2 and TRBJ1-6, is EPEVTQTPSHQVTQMGQEVILRCVPISNHLYFYWYRQILGQKVEFLVSFYNNEISEKSEIFDDQFSVERPDGSNFTLKIRSTKLEDSAMYFCASSERGINNSPLHFGNGTRLTVT.